Listed here are 27 T cell receptor beta chains from one sample, sequenced in a study of T-cell reconstitution after alpha-beta-depleted transplantation in children. As it was prepared, the TCRbeta library received unique molecular identifiers. Using its own MiXCR run on the PCR reads, TCRdb lists one record per CDR3 protein. Among about 690,000 distinct CDR3 sequences listed, about 15% were seen once. The material sequenced was PBMCs from the stem cell graft donor, taken from the stem cell graft. Receptors were obtained from a human donor who donated a stem cell graft to a child with acute myeloid leukemia.

V is TRBV20-1 and J is TRBJ1-1, with 9 bases lining up with TRBD1. Losses at the gene ends were 6 bases for V and 3 bases for J; bases not matched to a gene: 2. The CDR3 is 12 residues long. Germline CDR1 reads DFQATT; CDR2 reads SNEGSKA (reference sequence). The DNA of the CDR3 is TGCAGTGCGGGGGACAGGGACACTGAAGCTTTCTTT. The encoded protein is CSAGDRDTEAFF.

This clonotype was seen repeatedly, ten times or more. A junction end diverges from the germline sequence, so it may reflect a read error. The chain links TRBV5-6 to TRBJ1-2, with D possibly TRBD1 on 6 matching bases. The CDR3 runs 13 residues. Looked up from germline, CDR1 is SGHDT and CDR2 is YYEEEE. CDR3 sequence (DNA): TGCGCCAGCAGCTTTACAGGGAACTATGGCTACACCTTC. It is translated as CASSFTGNYGYTF.

The chain employs TRBV7-1 and TRBJ1-5; D gene ambiguous. TRBV7-1 is noted as an ORF with a role that remains uncertain. This CDR3 contains 23 residues. Trimming left V 5 bases short and J 0 bases short, with 35 bases between. CDR3 bases: TGTGCCAGCAGCCCAGGAGGAGTCGGAGGCGCCTTCCTTGAGGCTTATAGCAATCAGCCCCAGCATTTT. Amino acid sequence: CASSPGGVGGAFLEAYSNQPQHF.

V and J are TRBV20-1 and TRBJ1-1, with a possible D match to TRBD1 (5 bases). Germline V gene sequence: CDR1 DFQATT, CDR2 SNEGSKA (reference sequence). Trimming took off 3 bases at V and 0 bases at J, with 14 bases between the two ends. The CDR3 loop spans 15 amino acids. CDR3 nucleotides: TGCAGTGCTAGGAGGGCAGGGCCTATGAACACTGAAGCTTTCTTT. It codes for CSARRAGPMNTEAFF.

The rearrangement links TRBV7-2 to TRBJ2-5; no clear D. The CDR3 has 15 residues. Trimming removed 2 bases from V and 1 base from J, with 11 bases in between. CDR1 is SGHTA, CDR2 FQGNSA, per germline. The CDR3 region is CASSLQVRTQETQYF. The CDR3 coding sequence is TGTGCCAGCAGCTTACAGGTCCGGACCCAAGAGACCCAGTACTTC.

The table lists this clonotype with many counts. This rearrangement joins TRBV29-1 to TRBJ2-1; D is unclear. V was shortened by 4 bases and J by 0 bases, with 13 bases between the two germline ends. The CDR3 runs 15 residues. Looked up from germline, CDR1 is SQVTM and CDR2 is ANQGSEA. The CDR3 is CSVVARSFSYNEQFF. The CDR3 bases are TGCAGCGTTGTGGCTCGTTCCTTCTCCTACAATGAGCAGTTCTTC.

This clonotype has more than one count but fewer than ten. The chain employs TRBV6-2 or TRBV6-3 and TRBJ2-2; D is undetermined. V lost 8 bases and J lost 8, with 12 bases in between. Germline V gene lookup returns CDR1 MNHEY and CDR2 SVGEGT. CDR3 length equals 12 residues. The CDR3 coding sequence is TGTGCCAGCCTACCTCCGGAGGGGGAGCTGTTTTTT. Residues: CASLPPEGELFF.

This clonotype was observed many times. The rearrangement links TRBV5-1 to TRBJ2-1; D is uncertain. The V end was cut by 1 base, the J end by 4 bases, with 6 bases between. Germline V CDR1 and CDR2: SGHRS, YFSETQ. CDR3 length: 13 amino acids. DNA for the CDR3: TGCGCCAGCAGCTTGACACAGTACAATGAGCAGTTCTTC. It translates to CASSLTQYNEQFF.

V usage is TRBV30 and J usage is TRBJ1-1; D not resolved. V lost 4 bases and J 1 base, leaving 7 bases between the germline ends. This CDR3 region has 12 residues. The germline V gene has CDR1 GTSNPN and CDR2 SVGIG (reference sequence). CDR3 sequence (DNA): TGTGCCTGGACCTCGACGAACACTGAAGCTTTCTTT. Its translation: CAWTSTNTEAFF.

There are a few counts of this clonotype. The rearrangement links TRBV7-2 to TRBJ2-3, with 7 bases that match TRBD1. J was trimmed by 5 bases and V by 1 base; bases with no gene match: 3. In germline, CDR1 is SGHTA, CDR2 FQGNSA. This CDR3 region has 14 residues. In DNA, the CDR3 is TGTGCCAGCAGCTTAGGGGACAGCGGAGATACGCAGTATTTT. This gives the protein CASSLGDSGDTQYF. Using reference TRBV7-2 and TRBJ2-3 for the parts outside the CDR3, the full variable domain is GAGVSQSPSNKVTEKGKDVELRCDPISGHTALYWYRQSLGQGLEFLIYFQGNSAPDKSGLPSDRFSAERTGGSVSTLTIQRTQQEDSAVYLCASSLGDSGDTQYFGPGTRLTVL.

The chain carries TRBV5-1 and TRBJ1-1; D is uncertain. Germline V lookup: CDR1 SGHRS, CDR2 YFSETQ. This CDR3 has 17 amino acids. The germline V and J ends were trimmed by 0 bases and 1 base, with 16 bases remaining between them. CDR3 DNA: TGCGCCAGCAGCTTGGAAGGCGGCTGGAAGGAGAACACTGAAGCTTTCTTT. Translating gives CASSLEGGWKENTEAFF.

This clonotype was found many times. This chain connects TRBV7-2 to TRBJ1-1; D is unresolved. V shed 3 bases and J shed 11 bases, with 10 bases lying between them. Per the germline V gene, CDR1 is SGHTA and CDR2 is FQGNSA. This CDR3 has 11 amino acids. The CDR3 DNA reads as TGTGCCAGCAGCTTGACGGGTCCGGCTTTCTTT. Its translation is CASSLTGPAFF.

The chain couples TRBV7-2 to TRBJ1-1; 10 nucleotides match TRBD1. Germline loops: CDR1 SGHTA, CDR2 FQGNSA. CDR3 size: 16 residues. J gave up 6 bases and V 5 bases, and 12 bases lay outside the gene matches. CDR3: CASSRRSGTGVPEAFF. For the CDR3, the DNA is TGTGCCAGCAGCCGACGCTCCGGGACAGGGGTGCCTGAAGCTTTCTTT.

V is TRBV2 and J is TRBJ2-7; possibly TRBD1 for D (7 bases). The V end was cut by 5 bases, the J end by 2 bases, with 16 bases between. Germline CDR1 SNHLY, CDR2 FYNNEI. The length of the CDR3 is 15 residues. This CDR3 reads CASSWRGTVTYEQYF. CDR3 nucleotides: TGTGCCAGCAGTTGGAGGGGGACAGTCACCTACGAGCAGTACTTC. Full variable domain (outside the CDR3, taken from reference TRBV2 and TRBJ2-7): EPEVTQTPSHQVTQMGQEVILRCVPISNHLYFYWYRQILGQKVEFLVSFYNNEISEKSEIFDDQFSVERPDGSNFTLKIRSTKLEDSAMYFCASSWRGTVTYEQYFGPGTRLTVT.

There are many counts of this clonotype. The rearrangement joins TRBV20-1 to TRBJ2-1; a weak D match, TRBD1 (5 bases). The CDR3 spans 11 residues. Looked up from germline, CDR1 is DFQATT and CDR2 is SNEGSKA (reference sequence). The ends were cut back, 4 bases at V and 10 bases at J, with 11 bases in the middle. CDR3 protein: CSATEDMEQFF. DNA for the CDR3: TGCAGTGCTACAGAGGACATGGAGCAGTTCTTC.

This clonotype has ten or more counts. The chain employs TRBV7-2 and TRBJ2-1; perhaps TRBD2 as D (7 bases). The CDR3 loop spans 14 amino acids. Germline assignment: CDR1 SGHTA and CDR2 FQGNSA. Trimming pared 1 base from V and 10 bases from J, leaving 14 bases between. This chain's CDR3 is CASSLEGGGREQFF. In DNA, the CDR3 is TGTGCCAGCAGCTTAGAGGGGGGGGGAAGAGAGCAGTTCTTC. Variable domain in full (rest from reference TRBV7-2 and TRBJ2-1): GAGVSQSPSNKVTEKGKDVELRCDPISGHTALYWYRQSLGQGLEFLIYFQGNSAPDKSGLPSDRFSAERTGGSVSTLTIQRTQQEDSAVYLCASSLEGGGREQFFGPGTRLTVL.

This clonotype was observed many times. The chain has TRBV7-2 and TRBJ2-1; 11 positions match TRBD2. The CDR3 spans 16 residues. The junction had 3 bases not matched to a gene; V was cut back by 1 base and J by 4 bases. In germline, CDR1 is SGHTA, CDR2 FQGNSA. Here the CDR3 DNA reads TGTGCCAGCAGCTTAGGCCCTAGCGGGGGGTACAATGAGCAGTTCTTC. It is translated as CASSLGPSGGYNEQFF.

This clonotype was detected many times. The gene calls are TRBV12-3 or TRBV12-4 and TRBJ1-2; no definite D call. The CDR3 length is 13 residues. The V end lost 7 bases, the J end lost 2 bases, and 11 bases lay between the germline ends. The CDR3 reads CASTGGSNYGYTF. DNA for the CDR3: TGTGCCAGCACGGGAGGATCCAACTATGGCTACACCTTC.

A remark on this clonotype: This may be a read error, as it is one base from a much larger clone. It is unclear where the CDR3 begins or ends on the DNA, so no DNA is shown, and the CDR3 is as TCRdb lists it. The J gene is TRBJ2-1, the V gene TRBV29-1. The CDR3 totals 12 residues, both ends included. CDR1 is SQVTM and CDR2 is ANQGSEA in the germline V gene. The CDR3 here is CSVYSCYNEQFF.

At least ten counts were recorded for this clonotype. The chain uses TRBV4-2 and TRBJ2-1, with 8 bases aligning to TRBD1. J gave up 9 bases and V 4 bases, and 11 bases lay outside the gene matches. The CDR3 runs 15 residues. CDR1 and CDR2 (germline): LGHNA, YNFKEQ. The CDR3 reads CASSLRQGTLGEQFF. The CDR3 region has the DNA TGTGCCAGCAGCCTTAGACAGGGGACTTTGGGTGAGCAGTTCTTC.

This chain uses TRBV21-1 with TRBJ2-1. TRBV21-1 is listed as a pseudogene. The CDR3 extends over 16 amino acids. The CDR3 DNA reads TGTGCCAGCAGCAAAGTATCAGGCCGGCAGAACAATGAGCAGTTCTTC. Protein: CASSKVSGRQNNEQFF.

This clonotype was picked up a small number of times. Here the CDR3 reads CATSGGTGNFFEQFF. DNA for the CDR3: TGTGCCACCAGTGGTGGGACAGGGAACTTCTTTGAGCAGTTCTTC. The gene calls are TRBV24-1 and TRBJ2-1; 9 nucleotides align to TRBD1. V lost 5 bases to trimming and J lost 9 bases; unmatched junction nucleotides: 10. CDR1 and CDR2 (germline): KGHDR, SFDVKD. This CDR3 has 15 residues.

This clonotype occurred a few times. The chain recombines TRBV7-2 with TRBJ1-3, with TRBD1 matching over 7 bases. Unmatched junction bases numbered 5, after V lost 4 bases and J lost 5 bases. Germline V gene lookup returns CDR1 SGHTA and CDR2 FQGNSA. There are 14 residues in the CDR3. This chain's CDR3 is CASSYPGQRNTIYF. The CDR3 coding sequence is TGTGCCAGCAGCTATCCGGGACAGAGAAACACCATATATTTT.

A few counts support this clonotype. The rearrangement joins TRBV5-1 to TRBJ2-3, with D perhaps assigned TRBD1 or TRBD2 (5 bases each). Germline V lookup: CDR1 SGHRS, CDR2 YFSETQ. Trimming shortened V by 7 bases and J by 8 bases, and 29 bases separated the two germline ends. The CDR3 has 17 amino acids. This CDR3 is CASRTQPFTGAAGTQYF. The DNA of the CDR3 is TGCGCCAGCCGAACTCAGCCCTTTACCGGGGCCGCCGGTACGCAGTATTTT.

This clonotype has ten or more counts. V gene TRBV29-1 combines with J gene TRBJ1-1; D is perhaps TRBD1 (5 bases). CDR3 size: 12 residues. Germline CDR1 reads SQVTM; CDR2 reads ANQGSEA. Deletions cut 8 bases from V and 6 bases from J, with 16 bases between. CDR3 nucleotides: TGCAGCACTAGAGGGGAATCAGCTGAAGCTTTCTTT. It codes for CSTRGESAEAFF.

This chain uses TRBV7-9 with TRBJ2-1, with D tentatively TRBD2 (6 bases). The length of the CDR3 is 13 residues. From germline, CDR1 is SEHNR and CDR2 FQNEAQ (reference sequence). V gave up 4 bases and J gave up 10 bases, with 14 bases separating them. This chain's CDR3 is CASSSAGSKEQFF. The CDR3 DNA reads TGTGCCAGCAGCTCCGCGGGGAGCAAAGAGCAGTTCTTC.

The V and J genes are TRBV2 and TRBJ1-1, with 7 bases fitting TRBD1. Trimming removed 6 bases from V and 4 bases from J; junction bases left unmatched: 11. The length of the CDR3 is 15 residues. Germline V CDR1 and CDR2: SNHLY, FYNNEI. CDR3 sequence reads: CASSDSDRAATEAFF. The CDR3 region has the DNA TGTGCCAGCAGCGATTCCGACAGGGCGGCCACTGAAGCTTTCTTT.